This T cell receptor beta chain comes out of a study of shared clonotypes between healthy human individuals. Study-wide results and caveats: Limited genetic and exposure-history diversity came from having few donors.

Unsorted PBMC DNA underwent sequencing on ten immunoSEQ deep assay plates. Measured with immunoSEQ multiplex PCR; TCRdb has only the in-frame clones, and not every one. The data hold some 500,000 clones, with roughly three quarters observed a single time. A note on this clone: The antigen remains undetermined.

The CDR3 length is 13 residues. Germline CDR1 is MNHNS and CDR2 is SASEGT. Deletions cut 6 bases from V and 4 bases from J, with 10 bases between. Donation came from healthy HIV-negative adults that had no recent acute infections or vaccinations. Every donor was a Caucasian adult from Nashville, Tennessee. The genes are TRBV6-1 and TRBJ2-1; D is unresolved. The source material was PBMCs. The clonotype was recovered from a woman aged 40 to 50 in good health. Some clones in this sample may be carry-over from other donors' samples. This chain's CDR3 is CASSLDEYNEQFF. CDR3 nucleotide sequence: TGTGCCAGCAGCCTCGACGAATACAATGAGCAGTTCTTC.